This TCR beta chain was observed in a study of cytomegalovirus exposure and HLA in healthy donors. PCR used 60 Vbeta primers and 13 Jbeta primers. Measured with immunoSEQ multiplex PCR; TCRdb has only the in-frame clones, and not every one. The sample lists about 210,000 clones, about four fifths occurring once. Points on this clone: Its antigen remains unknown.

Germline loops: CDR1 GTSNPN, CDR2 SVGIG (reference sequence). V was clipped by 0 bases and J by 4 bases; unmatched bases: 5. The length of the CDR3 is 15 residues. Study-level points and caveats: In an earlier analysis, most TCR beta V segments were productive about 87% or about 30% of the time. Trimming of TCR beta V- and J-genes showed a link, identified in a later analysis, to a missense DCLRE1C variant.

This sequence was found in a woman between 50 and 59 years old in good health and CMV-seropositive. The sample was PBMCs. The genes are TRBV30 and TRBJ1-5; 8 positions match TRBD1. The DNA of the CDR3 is TGTGCCTGGAGTGTCGGGACAGGTGGAAATCAGCCCCAGCATTTT. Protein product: CAWSVGTGGNQPQHF. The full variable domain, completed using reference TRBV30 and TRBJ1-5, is SQTIHQWPATLVQPVGSPLSLECTVEGTSNPNLYWYRQAAGRGLQLLFYSVGIGQISSEVPQNLSASRPQDRQFILSSKKLLLSDSGFYLCAWSVGTGGNQPQHFGDGTRLSIL.